Listed below are T cell receptor beta chains from one sample, sequenced in a study of tumor-infiltrating lymphocytes in oesophageal squamous cell carcinoma. Each CDR3 protein is one row after TCRdb ran MiXCR on the PCR reads. Seen here are about 24,000 distinct CDR3 sequences, 30% to 40% observed once, and the top ten hold 20% to 25%. Sequenced: esophageal tumor tissue. The receptors were sampled from a male donor with esophageal squamous cell carcinoma. The CDR3 runs from the conserved cysteine through the conserved F or W. D genes are given only for firm matches. Not all rows give a size; the values are once, few, many and, for expanded clones, a class.

- | TRBJ1-1 | TRBV10-2 | many | CASSEDTGLEAFF | TGCGCCAGCAGTGAGGACACAGGACTTGAAGCTTTCTTT
TRBD1 | TRBJ2-3 | TRBV3-1 | - | CASSPARGTGATDTQYF | TGTGCCAGCAGCCCAGCGAGGGGGACAGGGGCGACAGATACGCAGTATTTT
TRBD1 | TRBJ2-1 | TRBV6-6 | few | CASSYDRGHRPYNEQFF | TGTGCCAGCAGTTACGACAGGGGGCACCGTCCCTACAATGAGCAGTTCTTC
TRBD1 | TRBJ1-1 | TRBV7-9 | many | CASSSGDSANTEAFF | TGTGCCAGCAGCTCTGGGGACAGTGCGAACACTGAAGCTTTCTTT
- | TRBJ2-1 | TRBV11-2 | many | CASSSNYEQFF | TGTGCCAGCAGCTCGAATTATGAGCAGTTCTTC
TRBD2 | TRBJ2-5 | TRBV7-7 | - | CASSSGTPGLAGQETQYF | TGTGCTAGCAGCTCCGGCACCCCGGGACTAGCGGGACAAGAGACCCAGTACTTC
- | TRBJ2-3 | TRBV7-9 | - | CASSLASSFADTQYF | TGTGCCAGCAGCTTAGCGTCGAGTTTTGCAGATACGCAGTATTTT
- | TRBJ2-1 | TRBV12-3/TRBV12-4 | - | CASRYTGELYF | TGTGCCAGCCGATACACCGGGGAGCTGTACTTC
- | TRBJ2-1 | TRBV7-3 | - | CASSLKGGTSYNEQFF | TGTGCCAGCAGCTTAAAGGGCGGGACCTCCTACAATGAGCAGTTCTTC
- | TRBJ1-1 | TRBV7-8 | - | CASSFSGPAYGQYF | TGTGCCAGCAGCTTTTCCGGGCCTGCCTACGGGCAGTACTTT
TRBD1 | TRBJ2-3 | TRBV11-3 | - | CASSLGGTGTDTQYF | TGTGCCAGCAGCTTAGGCGGGACAGGGACAGATACGCAGTATTTT
- | TRBJ2-7 | TRBV7-9 | medium-sized | CASSLQTATPEYF | TGTGCCAGCAGCTTACAGACAGCCACTCCCGAGTACTTC
- | TRBJ2-5 | TRBV11-2 | medium-sized | CASSTGGWYGETQYF | TGTGCCAGCAGCACCGGCGGGTGGTACGGTGAGACCCAGTACTTC
- | TRBJ2-3 | TRBV2 | few | CASSGAFSTDTQYF | TGTGCCAGCAGTGGCGCTTTTAGCACAGATACGCAGTATTTT
TRBD1 | TRBJ2-1 | TRBV7-8 | - | CASPGGLQFF | TGTGCCAGTCCAGGGGGTCTGCAGTTCTTC
TRBD1 | TRBJ2-7 | TRBV6-1 | many | CASSLVLGGTYEQYF | TGTGCCAGCAGCCTCGTACTAGGGGGCACCTACGAGCAGTACTTC